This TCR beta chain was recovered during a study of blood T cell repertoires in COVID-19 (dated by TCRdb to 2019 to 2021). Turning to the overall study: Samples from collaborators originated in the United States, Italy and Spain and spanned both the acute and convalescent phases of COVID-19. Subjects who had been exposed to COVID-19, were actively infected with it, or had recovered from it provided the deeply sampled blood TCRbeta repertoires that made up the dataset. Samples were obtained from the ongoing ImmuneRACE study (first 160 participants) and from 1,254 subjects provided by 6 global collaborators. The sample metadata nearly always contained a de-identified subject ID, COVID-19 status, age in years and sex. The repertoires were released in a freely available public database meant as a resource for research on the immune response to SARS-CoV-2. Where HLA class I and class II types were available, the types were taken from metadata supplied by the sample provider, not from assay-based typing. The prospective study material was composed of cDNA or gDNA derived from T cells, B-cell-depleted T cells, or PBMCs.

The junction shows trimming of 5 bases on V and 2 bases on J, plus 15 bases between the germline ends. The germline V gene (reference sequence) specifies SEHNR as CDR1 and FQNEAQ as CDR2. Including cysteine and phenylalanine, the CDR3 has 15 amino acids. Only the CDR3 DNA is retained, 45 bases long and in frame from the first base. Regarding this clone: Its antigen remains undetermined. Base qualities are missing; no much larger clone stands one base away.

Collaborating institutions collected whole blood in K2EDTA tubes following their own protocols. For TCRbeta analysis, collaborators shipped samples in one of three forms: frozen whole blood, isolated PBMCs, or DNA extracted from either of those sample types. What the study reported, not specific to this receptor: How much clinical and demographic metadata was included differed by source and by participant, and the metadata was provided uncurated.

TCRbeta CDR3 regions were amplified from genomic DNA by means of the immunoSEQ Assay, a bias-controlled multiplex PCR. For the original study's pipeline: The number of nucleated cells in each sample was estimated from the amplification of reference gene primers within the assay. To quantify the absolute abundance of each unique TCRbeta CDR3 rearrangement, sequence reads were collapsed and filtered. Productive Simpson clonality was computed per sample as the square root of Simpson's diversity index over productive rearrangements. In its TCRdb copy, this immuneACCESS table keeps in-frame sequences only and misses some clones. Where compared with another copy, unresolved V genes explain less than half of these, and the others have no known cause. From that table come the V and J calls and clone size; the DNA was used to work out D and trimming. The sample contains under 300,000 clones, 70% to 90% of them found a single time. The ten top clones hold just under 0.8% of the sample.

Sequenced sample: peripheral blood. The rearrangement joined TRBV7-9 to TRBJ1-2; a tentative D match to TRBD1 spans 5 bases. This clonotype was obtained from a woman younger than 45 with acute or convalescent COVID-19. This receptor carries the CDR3 CASSGRQFLNYGYTF. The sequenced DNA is TGTGCCAGCAGCGGAAGACAGTTTCTGAACTATGGCTACACCTTC.